The 15 T cell receptor beta chains below all came from one sample that was sequenced in a study of blood T cell repertoires in COVID-19 (dated by TCRdb to 2018 to 2021). Library generation was performed with the immunoSEQ multiplex PCR assay. This is the immuneACCESS table as TCRdb keeps it, with only in-frame sequences that have V and J called. A part of the clones is gone; compared with another copy, unresolved V genes explain less than half, and the rest is unexplained. This sample gives roughly 160,000 clones in total; roughly 87% of them show up just once. The ten largest clones capture 3.5% to 4% of the sample. The sample comprised peripheral blood. These receptors originate from a woman in her fifties or sixties who had recovered from COVID-19.

The chain joins TRBV11-2 to TRBJ2-5; 7 bases agree with TRBD2. The CDR3 contains 16 residues. The ends lost 4 bases at V and 1 base at J; junction bases unmatched: 9. CDR1 is SGHAT and CDR2 is FQNNGV in the germline V gene. The CDR3 DNA follows: TGTGCCAGCAGCTCAAGGCGGGGGAACCCCCAAGAGACCCAGTACTTC. It is translated as CASSSRRGNPQETQYF.

The V call is TRBV5-4, the J call TRBJ2-1, with D possibly matching TRBD2 (7 bases). The V gene's germline CDR1 is SGHNT and CDR2 YYREEE (reference sequence). The CDR3 loop spans 17 amino acids. V was trimmed by 6 bases and J by 0 bases, leaving 19 bases between them. This CDR3 reads CASKLGGGLSSYNEQFF. CDR3 nucleotide sequence: TGTGCCAGCAAATTAGGCGGGGGCCTTAGCTCCTACAATGAGCAGTTCTTC.

The chain combines TRBV28 with TRBJ1-6, with unresolved D. The CDR3 length is 14 residues. The V end was cut by 2 bases, the J end by 2 bases, with 4 bases between. In germline, CDR1 is MDHEN, CDR2 SYDVKM. The CDR3 DNA reads as TGTGCCAGCAGTTTAGTCACCTATAATTCACCCCTCCACTTT. Its translation is CASSLVTYNSPLHF.

This clone appeared a single time. This chain connects TRBV6-2 or TRBV6-3 to TRBJ2-3; TRBD2 matches 8 bases. Germline loops: CDR1 MNHEY, CDR2 SVGEGT. J was trimmed by 2 bases and V by 0 bases; bases with no gene match: 7. This CDR3 has 17 residues. CDR3 region: CASSYSITGGFTDTQYF. The CDR3 coding sequence is TGTGCCAGCAGTTACTCGATAACGGGGGGGTTCACAGATACGCAGTATTTT.

This sequence joins TRBV11-3 and TRBJ2-3, with TRBD1 identical over 7 bases. The CDR3 spans 15 residues. J was trimmed by 0 bases and V by 5 bases; bases with no gene match: 5. Germline assignment: CDR1 SGHNT and CDR2 YENEEA. The CDR3 is CASSPQGVSTDTQYF. The DNA for the CDR3 is TGTGCCAGCAGCCCCCAGGGGGTAAGCACAGATACGCAGTATTTT.

The chain joins TRBV5-4 to TRBJ2-7, with a weak D call TRBD2 (7 bases). CDR1 SGHNT and CDR2 YYREEE come from the germline V gene (reference sequence). The CDR3 has 14 amino acids. Trimming stripped 3 bases from V and 5 bases from J, with 15 bases between. CDR3 sequence: CASSSPTGRDEQYF. CDR3 coding DNA: TGTGCCAGCAGCTCACCAACAGGGAGGGACGAGCAGTACTTC.

This sequence joins TRBV24-1 and TRBJ1-3; no reliable D call. Germline V gives CDR1 KGHDR, CDR2 SFDVKD. This CDR3 has 18 residues. The V end was cut by 4 bases, the J end by 0 bases, with 18 bases between. In DNA form, the CDR3 reads TGTGCCACCAGTGACCTTGACTCCTTGACCTACTCTGGAAACACCATATATTTT. It specifies CATSDLDSLTYSGNTIYF.

The chain uses TRBV18 and TRBJ2-5, with 8 bases identical to TRBD1. In germline, CDR1 is KGHSH, CDR2 LQKENI. The CDR3 has 13 residues. Unmatched junction bases numbered 5, after V lost 6 bases and J lost 5 bases. CDR3 nucleotide sequence: TGTGCCAGCTCTACAGGGGGGTCGGAGACCCAGTACTTC. Translation: CASSTGGSETQYF.

The chain uses TRBV6-1 and TRBJ1-2; 8 bases map to TRBD1. Germline CDR1 is MNHNS and CDR2 is SASEGT. J was trimmed by 4 bases and V by 3 bases; bases with no gene match: 7. The CDR3 totals 15 residues. CDR3 in amino acids: CASSDSQGAFYGYTF. Written as DNA, the CDR3 is TGTGCCAGCAGTGATTCCCAGGGGGCTTTCTATGGCTACACCTTC.

The J gene is TRBJ1-3, the V gene TRBV3-1 (or the pseudogene TRBV3-2); possible D gene TRBD1, 6 bases. Germline CDR1 LGHDT, CDR2 YNNKEL (reference sequence). The CDR3 is made up of 16 amino acids. V was trimmed by 2 bases and J by 4 bases, leaving 15 bases between them. CDR3 DNA sequence: TGTGCCAGCAGCCAAACCGTTAGGGGGTTCGGAAACACCATATATTTT. Its protein product is CASSQTVRGFGNTIYF.

Regarding this clone: At the DNA level, this CDR3 is encoded by other sequences in the same sample as well. The gene calls are TRBV18 and TRBJ2-2; 9 nucleotides align to TRBD1. The V and J ends lost 6 bases and 3 bases, in that order; junction bases with no gene match: 5. This CDR3 has 15 amino acids. CDR1 is KGHSH and CDR2 is LQKENI in the germline V gene. CDR3 sequence reads: CASSPRQGDTGELFF. In DNA form, the CDR3 reads TGTGCCAGCTCCCCGAGACAGGGGGACACCGGGGAGCTGTTTTTT.

The J gene is TRBJ2-5, the V gene TRBV3-1 (or the pseudogene TRBV3-2); D possibly corresponds to TRBD1 (6 bases). The CDR3 has 16 residues. Trimming cost V 3 bases and J 2 bases, with 16 bases left between them. Germline V gives CDR1 LGHDT, CDR2 YNNKEL (reference sequence). CDR3 DNA sequence: TGTGCCAGCAGCCAGTACAGGGACGGGTTACAAGAGACCCAGTACTTC. Amino acid sequence: CASSQYRDGLQETQYF.

This chain uses TRBV7-3 with TRBJ2-7, with TRBD2 as a possible D gene (7 bases). V lost 5 bases and J 4 bases, leaving 12 bases between the germline ends. The CDR3 is 13 amino acids. CDR1 and CDR2 (germline): SGHTA, FQGTGA. Written as DNA, the CDR3 is TGTGCCAGCAGCCGGGGGGCAACTTACGAGCAGTACTTC. Protein sequence: CASSRGATYEQYF.

This chain connects TRBV15 to TRBJ2-7, with no clear D. V lost 1 base and J lost 0, with 4 bases in between. This CDR3 has 13 amino acids. CDR1 LNHNV and CDR2 YYDKDF come from the germline V gene (reference sequence). CDR3 coding DNA: TGTGCCACCAGCAGAGCAGGCTCCTACGAGCAGTACTTC. Its translation is CATSRAGSYEQYF.

The gene calls are TRBV28 and TRBJ1-1; D uncertain. Germline lookup yields CDR1 MDHEN and CDR2 SYDVKM. This CDR3 is 12 amino acids long. Trimming stripped 4 bases from V and 8 bases from J, with 11 bases between. The DNA for the CDR3 is TGTGCCAGCAGTTGGCCGGGAGGGGAAGCTTTCTTT. This gives the protein CASSWPGGEAFF.